Listed below are T cell receptor beta chains from one sample, sequenced in a study of OX40 agonist ivuxolimab in advanced cancers. TCRdb keeps only in-frame clones here, not all; method: immunoSEQ multiplex PCR. The profile shows more than 60,000 clones, approximately 87% of them singletons. The specimen comprised CD4+ or CD8+ T cells sorted from blood, sampled in a trial of the OX40 agonist ivuxolimab. Receptors were obtained from an adult with an advanced solid tumor such as melanoma, head and neck, liver or kidney cancer. The CDR3 runs from the conserved cysteine through the conserved F or W. Each record gives: V gene, clone size, J gene, D gene, CDR3 DNA, CDR3 protein. A D gene is named only where the DNA matches it firmly. Where a row states a size, it is once, few, many or the class of an expanded clone; other rows omit it.

v_gene: TRBV7-2
abundance: -
j_gene: TRBJ1-4
d_gene: -
CDR3nt: TGTGCCAGCAGCTTAGCGCCGGGTCTCGGAAAGTTTTTT
CDR3aa: CASSLAPGLGKFF

v_gene: TRBV6-6
abundance: -
j_gene: TRBJ2-1
d_gene: TRBD2
CDR3nt: TGTGCCAGCATACTAGCGGGGCACTACAATGAGCAGTTCTTC
CDR3aa: CASILAGHYNEQFF

v_gene: TRBV30
abundance: -
j_gene: TRBJ1-1
d_gene: -
CDR3nt: TGTGCCTCCCCAGGGATCACTGAAGCTTTCTTT
CDR3aa: CASPGITEAFF

v_gene: TRBV2
abundance: -
j_gene: TRBJ2-5
d_gene: -
CDR3nt: TGTGCCAGCAATGAGGGACACCAAGAGACCCAGTACTTC
CDR3aa: CASNEGHQETQYF

v_gene: TRBV6-1
abundance: -
j_gene: TRBJ2-6
d_gene: -
CDR3nt: TGTGCCAGCAGTGAAGTAGGGGTAGGAGCTACTGGGGCCAACGTCCTGACTTTC
CDR3aa: CASSEVGVGATGANVLTF

v_gene: TRBV28
abundance: -
j_gene: TRBJ2-2
d_gene: -
CDR3nt: TGTGCCAGCAGTTTAGATCTGATTGGGGAGCTGTTTTTT
CDR3aa: CASSLDLIGELFF

v_gene: TRBV7-9
abundance: -
j_gene: TRBJ1-1
d_gene: -
CDR3nt: TGTGCCAGCAGCTTACCCCCGGACGGAAAGAACACTGAAGCTTTCTTT
CDR3aa: CASSLPPDGKNTEAFF

v_gene: TRBV19
abundance: -
j_gene: TRBJ1-5
d_gene: -
CDR3nt: TGTGCCAGTAGTATAAGCCGAGTTTGGGACACAAATCAGCCCCAGCATTTT
CDR3aa: CASSISRVWDTNQPQHF

v_gene: TRBV11-2
abundance: -
j_gene: TRBJ2-5
d_gene: -
CDR3nt: TGTGCCAGCAGCTTAGCAGTTCGGTCAGAGACCCAGTACTTC
CDR3aa: CASSLAVRSETQYF

v_gene: TRBV5-1
abundance: -
j_gene: TRBJ2-1
d_gene: TRBD1
CDR3nt: TGCGCCAGCAGCCCGTTCGACAGGGATGGCAATGAGCAGTTCTTC
CDR3aa: CASSPFDRDGNEQFF

v_gene: TRBV6-5
abundance: -
j_gene: TRBJ2-3
d_gene: TRBD1
CDR3nt: TGTGCCAGCAGTTACGGGACAGGGTCAGATACGCAGTATTTT
CDR3aa: CASSYGTGSDTQYF

v_gene: TRBV7-4
abundance: -
j_gene: TRBJ2-7
d_gene: TRBD2
CDR3nt: TGTGCCAGCAGCCCCCCCGGGAGGGCCTACGAGCAGTACTTC
CDR3aa: CASSPPGRAYEQYF

v_gene: TRBV5-1
abundance: -
j_gene: TRBJ1-6
d_gene: -
CDR3nt: TGCGCCAGCAGCGACACAGGCTATAATTCACCCCTCCACTTT
CDR3aa: CASSDTGYNSPLHF

v_gene: TRBV27
abundance: -
j_gene: TRBJ1-2
d_gene: -
CDR3nt: TGTGCCAGCAGAAGGGTTGGGGCCCCCGCCAACACCTTC
CDR3aa: CASRRVGAPANTF

v_gene: TRBV14
abundance: -
j_gene: TRBJ2-5
d_gene: -
CDR3nt: TGTGCCAGCAGCCCCAAAATTTCCCCCAGGAAACAAGAGACCCAGTACTTC
CDR3aa: CASSPKISPRKQETQYF

v_gene: TRBV7-2
abundance: -
j_gene: TRBJ1-1
d_gene: -
CDR3nt: TGTGCCAGCAGCACTCAGGGGCGCGTGGCTGAAGCTTTCTTT
CDR3aa: CASSTQGRVAEAFF

v_gene: TRBV6-6
abundance: -
j_gene: TRBJ2-3
d_gene: -
CDR3nt: TGTGCCAGCAGTTCGGTCAGGAGCACAGATACGCAGTATTTT
CDR3aa: CASSSVRSTDTQYF

v_gene: TRBV5-1
abundance: -
j_gene: TRBJ1-3
d_gene: -
CDR3nt: TGCGCCAGCAGCCCCGACTACTCTGGAAACACCATATATTTT
CDR3aa: CASSPDYSGNTIYF

v_gene: TRBV5-1
abundance: -
j_gene: TRBJ1-1
d_gene: -
CDR3nt: TGCGCCAGCAGCCTGGAGGGGGTACCGAACACTGAAGCTTTCTTT
CDR3aa: CASSLEGVPNTEAFF

v_gene: TRBV7-2
abundance: -
j_gene: TRBJ1-2
d_gene: -
CDR3nt: TGTGCCAGCAGCTTTCCGAACACCTACTATGGCTACACCTTC
CDR3aa: CASSFPNTYYGYTF

v_gene: TRBV7-9
abundance: -
j_gene: TRBJ2-7
d_gene: -
CDR3nt: TGTGCCAGCAGCTTGGGGTCGCTAAAGCAGTACTTC
CDR3aa: CASSLGSLKQYF

v_gene: TRBV6-1
abundance: -
j_gene: TRBJ1-4
d_gene: -
CDR3nt: TGTGCCAGCAATAACACTAAGGGGTTTGGAGAAAAACTGTTTTTT
CDR3aa: CASNNTKGFGEKLFF

v_gene: TRBV27
abundance: -
j_gene: TRBJ1-1
d_gene: -
CDR3nt: TGTGCCAGCAGTTTGGCGGTTATGAACACTGAAGCTTTCTTT
CDR3aa: CASSLAVMNTEAFF

v_gene: TRBV5-4
abundance: -
j_gene: TRBJ2-3
d_gene: TRBD2
CDR3nt: TGTGCCAGCAGCTCCTTTGGTAGCGGGAGCTCAGATACGCAGTATTTT
CDR3aa: CASSSFGSGSSDTQYF

v_gene: TRBV4-3
abundance: -
j_gene: TRBJ2-6
d_gene: -
CDR3nt: TGCGCCAGCAGCCAAGATCCCTGGTCCGTCCTGACTTTC
CDR3aa: CASSQDPWSVLTF

v_gene: TRBV5-1
abundance: medium-sized
j_gene: TRBJ2-5
d_gene: TRBD2
CDR3nt: TGCGCCAGCAGCCCAGCGGGGAACCAAGAGACCCAGTACTTC
CDR3aa: CASSPAGNQETQYF

v_gene: TRBV28
abundance: -
j_gene: TRBJ1-1
d_gene: -
CDR3nt: TGTGCCAGCAGTCTAGTGCCCCTCCAGGGGTCAAACACTGAAGCTTTCTTT
CDR3aa: CASSLVPLQGSNTEAFF

v_gene: TRBV9
abundance: -
j_gene: TRBJ2-7
d_gene: TRBD2
CDR3nt: TGTGCCAGCAGCGTACTAGCGGGAGCGGGGGAGCAGTACTTC
CDR3aa: CASSVLAGAGEQYF

v_gene: TRBV5-1
abundance: -
j_gene: TRBJ2-2
d_gene: -
CDR3nt: TGCGCCAGCAGCTTACAGTGGGGCACCGGGGAGCTGTTTTTT
CDR3aa: CASSLQWGTGELFF

v_gene: TRBV19
abundance: -
j_gene: TRBJ2-7
d_gene: -
CDR3nt: TGTGCCAGTAGTAAACTTCTTGGGCAGGGGAGCTCCTACGAGCAGTACTTC
CDR3aa: CASSKLLGQGSSYEQYF

v_gene: TRBV10-1
abundance: once
j_gene: TRBJ2-1
d_gene: TRBD1
CDR3nt: TGCGCCAGCAGCACTCCGGGACAGGGAAGGAATGAGCAGTTCTTC
CDR3aa: CASSTPGQGRNEQFF

v_gene: TRBV5-1
abundance: -
j_gene: TRBJ2-1
d_gene: TRBD2
CDR3nt: TGCGCCAGCAGTCCCGGGACTAACAATGAGCAGTTCTTC
CDR3aa: CASSPGTNNEQFF

v_gene: TRBV6-5
abundance: -
j_gene: TRBJ2-2
d_gene: -
CDR3nt: TGTGCCAGCAGCCTCCCCCCGGCCGGGGAGCTGTTTTTT
CDR3aa: CASSLPPAGELFF

v_gene: TRBV11-2
abundance: -
j_gene: TRBJ1-6
d_gene: -
CDR3nt: TGTGCCAGCAGCTTATCGCCCAGCTCCTATAATTCACCCCTCCACTTT
CDR3aa: CASSLSPSSYNSPLHF

v_gene: TRBV5-1
abundance: -
j_gene: TRBJ2-7
d_gene: TRBD1
CDR3nt: TGCGCCAGCAGCTTGGTCCAGGGGGCGGAGTACGAGCAGTACTTC
CDR3aa: CASSLVQGAEYEQYF

v_gene: TRBV5-6
abundance: -
j_gene: TRBJ2-1
d_gene: TRBD2
CDR3nt: TGTGCCAGCAGCTTGGTCGCTAGCGGGGGGTACAATGAGCAGTTCTTC
CDR3aa: CASSLVASGGYNEQFF

v_gene: TRBV27
abundance: -
j_gene: TRBJ2-2
d_gene: -
CDR3nt: TGTGCCAGCAGGACCCGTCGGGTTTCCGGGGAGCTGTTTTTT
CDR3aa: CASRTRRVSGELFF

v_gene: TRBV6-1
abundance: -
j_gene: TRBJ1-1
d_gene: -
CDR3nt: TGTGCCAGCAGTGCAGTTGAGAACACTGAAGCTTTCTTT
CDR3aa: CASSAVENTEAFF

v_gene: TRBV5-1
abundance: -
j_gene: TRBJ2-5
d_gene: TRBD1
CDR3nt: TGCGCCAGCCACCTAGAGTACAGGGGAAAGACCCAGTACTTC
CDR3aa: CASHLEYRGKTQYF

v_gene: TRBV19
abundance: few
j_gene: TRBJ1-5
d_gene: -
CDR3nt: TGTGCCAGTAGTTGGGCAGCGGGTCAGCCCCAGCATTTT
CDR3aa: CASSWAAGQPQHF

v_gene: TRBV6-5
abundance: -
j_gene: TRBJ2-1
d_gene: -
CDR3nt: TGTGCCAGCAGGTTGGGTGCCGGGAATGAGCAGTTCTTC
CDR3aa: CASRLGAGNEQFF

v_gene: TRBV12-5
abundance: -
j_gene: TRBJ1-2
d_gene: TRBD1
CDR3nt: TGTGCTAGTGGTTTGGGACAGGGGCGAGGTGGCTACACCTTC
CDR3aa: CASGLGQGRGGYTF

v_gene: TRBV19
abundance: -
j_gene: TRBJ2-2
d_gene: -
CDR3nt: TGTGCCAGTAGTCTCCCCCGTGGGCCTAGTAGAACCGGGGAGCTGTTTTTT
CDR3aa: CASSLPRGPSRTGELFF

v_gene: TRBV7-3
abundance: -
j_gene: TRBJ2-3
d_gene: -
CDR3nt: TGTGCCAGCAGCCCCCTCCACGGGGATACGCAGTATTTT
CDR3aa: CASSPLHGDTQYF

v_gene: TRBV5-1
abundance: -
j_gene: TRBJ2-3
d_gene: TRBD1
CDR3nt: TGCGCCAGCAGCTCCTCCGGGACAGGGTCAGATACGCAGTATTTT
CDR3aa: CASSSSGTGSDTQYF

v_gene: TRBV7-6
abundance: -
j_gene: TRBJ2-5
d_gene: TRBD2
CDR3nt: TGTGCCACCTCCCGGTTAGCGGGGCAAGAGACCCAGTACTTC
CDR3aa: CATSRLAGQETQYF

v_gene: TRBV4-2
abundance: -
j_gene: TRBJ1-6
d_gene: TRBD1
CDR3nt: TGTGCCAGCAGCCAAGAAGGGCCGGGACAGGGCTATTCACCCCTCCACTTT
CDR3aa: CASSQEGPGQGYSPLHF

v_gene: TRBV7-8
abundance: once
j_gene: TRBJ1-3
d_gene: -
CDR3nt: TGTGCCAGCAGCTTAGCCTACTCAGCCTCTGGAAACACCATATATTTT
CDR3aa: CASSLAYSASGNTIYF

v_gene: TRBV4-3
abundance: -
j_gene: TRBJ2-5
d_gene: TRBD1
CDR3nt: TGCGCCAGCAGCCGAGACAGGGCCGAGACCCAGTACTTC
CDR3aa: CASSRDRAETQYF

v_gene: TRBV18
abundance: -
j_gene: TRBJ2-6
d_gene: -
CDR3nt: TGTGCCAGCTCATATGGACAGTCTAACTCTGGGGCCAACGTCCTGACTTTC
CDR3aa: CASSYGQSNSGANVLTF

v_gene: TRBV11-1
abundance: medium-sized
j_gene: TRBJ1-1
d_gene: -
CDR3nt: TGTGCCAGCAGCCTGACGGTGAACACTGAAGCTTTCTTT
CDR3aa: CASSLTVNTEAFF

v_gene: TRBV5-1
abundance: -
j_gene: TRBJ2-7
d_gene: TRBD2
CDR3nt: TGCGCCAGCAGCTTGGCTAGCGGACCCTACGAGCAGTACTTC
CDR3aa: CASSLASGPYEQYF

v_gene: TRBV5-6
abundance: -
j_gene: TRBJ1-3
d_gene: -
CDR3nt: TGTGCCAGCAGCTTGCCGGGTAACTCTGGAAACACCATATATTTT
CDR3aa: CASSLPGNSGNTIYF

v_gene: TRBV6-5
abundance: -
j_gene: TRBJ2-3
d_gene: TRBD1
CDR3nt: TGTGCCAGCAGCCCGGGACAGGGCCCCACAGATACGCAGTATTTT
CDR3aa: CASSPGQGPTDTQYF

v_gene: TRBV7-9
abundance: -
j_gene: TRBJ2-1
d_gene: -
CDR3nt: TGTGCCAGCAGCCCCCGGACTGAGCAGTTCTTC
CDR3aa: CASSPRTEQFF

v_gene: TRBV9
abundance: few
j_gene: TRBJ2-1
d_gene: TRBD2
CDR3nt: TGTGCCAGCAGCCCCAGGACTAGCGGGGGGAGATATGAGCAGTTCTTC
CDR3aa: CASSPRTSGGRYEQFF

v_gene: TRBV11-3
abundance: -
j_gene: TRBJ2-3
d_gene: TRBD2
CDR3nt: TGTGCCAGCAGCGTGGGACTAGCGCCGAGCACAGATACGCAGTATTTT
CDR3aa: CASSVGLAPSTDTQYF